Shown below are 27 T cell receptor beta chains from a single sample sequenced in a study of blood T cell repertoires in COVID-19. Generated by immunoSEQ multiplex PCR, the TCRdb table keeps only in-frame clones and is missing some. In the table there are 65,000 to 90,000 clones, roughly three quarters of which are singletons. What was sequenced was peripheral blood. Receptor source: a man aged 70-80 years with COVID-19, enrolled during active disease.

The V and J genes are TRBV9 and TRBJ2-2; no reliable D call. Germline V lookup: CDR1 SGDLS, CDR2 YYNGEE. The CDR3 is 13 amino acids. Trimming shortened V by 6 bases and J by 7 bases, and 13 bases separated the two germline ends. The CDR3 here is CASNVDSFGELFF. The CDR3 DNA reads TGTGCCAGCAACGTTGACTCTTTCGGGGAGCTGTTTTTT.

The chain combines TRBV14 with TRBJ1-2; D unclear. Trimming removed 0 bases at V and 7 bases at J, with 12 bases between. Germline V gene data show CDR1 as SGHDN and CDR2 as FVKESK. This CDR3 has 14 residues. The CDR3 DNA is TGTGCCAGCAGCCAAGACTGGTCATACGGTGGCTACACCTTC. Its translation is CASSQDWSYGGYTF.

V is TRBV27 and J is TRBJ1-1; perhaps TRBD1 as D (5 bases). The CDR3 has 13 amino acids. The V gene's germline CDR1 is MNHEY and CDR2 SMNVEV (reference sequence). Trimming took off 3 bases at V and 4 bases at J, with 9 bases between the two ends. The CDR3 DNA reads TGTGCCAGCAGTTTTACAGGCGGCACTGAAGCTTTCTTT. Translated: CASSFTGGTEAFF.

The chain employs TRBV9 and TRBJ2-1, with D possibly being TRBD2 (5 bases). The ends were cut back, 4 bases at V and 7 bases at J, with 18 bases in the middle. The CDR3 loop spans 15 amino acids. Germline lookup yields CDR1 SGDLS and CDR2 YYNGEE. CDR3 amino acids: CASSPRPGSQNEQFF. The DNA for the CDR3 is TGTGCCAGCAGCCCTAGGCCGGGATCTCAAAATGAGCAGTTCTTC. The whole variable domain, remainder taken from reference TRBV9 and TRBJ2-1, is DSGVTQTPKHLITATGQRVTLRCSPRSGDLSVYWYQQSLDQGLQFLIQYYNGEERAKGNILERFSAQQFPDLHSELNLSSLELGDSALYFCASSPRPGSQNEQFFGPGTRLTVL.

CDR3 bases: TGTGCCACCAGTGATTTATGGGACACTACTAGCGGGGAAGGAGGATCCTACAATGAGCAGTTCTTC. Amino acids: CATSDLWDTTSGEGGSYNEQFF. The chain employs TRBV24-1 and TRBJ2-1; 10 bases align to TRBD2. This CDR3 region has 22 residues. Germline assignment: CDR1 KGHDR and CDR2 SFDVKD. After removal of 1 base from V and 1 base from J, the junction contained 18 bases not matched to a gene.

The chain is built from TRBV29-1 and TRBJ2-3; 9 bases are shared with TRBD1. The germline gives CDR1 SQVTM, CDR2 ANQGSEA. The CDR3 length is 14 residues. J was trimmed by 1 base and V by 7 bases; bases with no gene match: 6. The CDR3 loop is CSATGGAGTDTQYF. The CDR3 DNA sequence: TGCAGCGCAACAGGGGGCGCCGGCACAGATACGCAGTATTTT.

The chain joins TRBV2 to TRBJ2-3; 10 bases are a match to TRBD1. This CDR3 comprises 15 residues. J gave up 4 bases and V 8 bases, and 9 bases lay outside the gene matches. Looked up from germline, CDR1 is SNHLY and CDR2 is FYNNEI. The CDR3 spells CASGRDRGRSDTQYF. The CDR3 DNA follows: TGTGCCAGCGGACGGGACAGGGGAAGGTCAGATACGCAGTATTTT.

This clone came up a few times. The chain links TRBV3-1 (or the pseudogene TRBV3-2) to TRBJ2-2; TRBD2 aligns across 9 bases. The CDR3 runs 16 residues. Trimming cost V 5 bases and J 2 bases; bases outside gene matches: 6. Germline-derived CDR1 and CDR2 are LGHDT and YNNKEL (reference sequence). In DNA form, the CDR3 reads TGTGCCAGCAGCGGCGGGCTAGCGGGAAACACCGGGGAGCTGTTTTTT. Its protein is CASSGGLAGNTGELFF.

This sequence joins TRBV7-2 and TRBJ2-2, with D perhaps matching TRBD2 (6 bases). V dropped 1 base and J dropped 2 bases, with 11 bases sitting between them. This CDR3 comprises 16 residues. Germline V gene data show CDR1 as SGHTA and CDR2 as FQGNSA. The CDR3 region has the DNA TGTGCCAGCAGCTTAGGGTCGACTAGAAACACCGGGGAGCTGTTTTTT. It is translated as CASSLGSTRNTGELFF.

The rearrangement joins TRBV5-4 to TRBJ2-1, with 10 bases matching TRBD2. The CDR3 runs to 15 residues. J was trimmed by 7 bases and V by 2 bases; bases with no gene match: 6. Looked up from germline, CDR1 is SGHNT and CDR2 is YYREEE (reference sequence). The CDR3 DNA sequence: TGTGCCAGCAGCTTACTAGCGGGGAGTTGGAATGAGCAGTTCTTC. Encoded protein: CASSLLAGSWNEQFF.

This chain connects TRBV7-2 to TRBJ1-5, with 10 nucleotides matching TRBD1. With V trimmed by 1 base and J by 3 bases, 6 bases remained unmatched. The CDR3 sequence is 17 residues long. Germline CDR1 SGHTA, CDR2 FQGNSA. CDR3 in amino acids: CASSLVGDRGNNQPQHF. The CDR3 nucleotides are TGTGCCAGCAGCTTAGTGGGGGACAGGGGTAACAATCAGCCCCAGCATTTT.

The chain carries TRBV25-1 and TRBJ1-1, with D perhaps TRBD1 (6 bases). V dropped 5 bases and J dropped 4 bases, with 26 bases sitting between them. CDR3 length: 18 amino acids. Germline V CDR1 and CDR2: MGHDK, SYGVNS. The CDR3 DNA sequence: TGTGCCAGCAGTCCCACGTGGGGGACAAGTCCTCCGGGCACTGAAGCTTTCTTT. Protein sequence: CASSPTWGTSPPGTEAFF.

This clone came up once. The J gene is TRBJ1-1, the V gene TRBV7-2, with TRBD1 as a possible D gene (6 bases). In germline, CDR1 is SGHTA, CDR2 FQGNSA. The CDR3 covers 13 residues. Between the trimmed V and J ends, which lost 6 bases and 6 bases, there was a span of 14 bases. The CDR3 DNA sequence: TGTGCCAGCAGTAAGGACAGTGGGGCTGAAGCTTTCTTT. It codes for CASSKDSGAEAFF.

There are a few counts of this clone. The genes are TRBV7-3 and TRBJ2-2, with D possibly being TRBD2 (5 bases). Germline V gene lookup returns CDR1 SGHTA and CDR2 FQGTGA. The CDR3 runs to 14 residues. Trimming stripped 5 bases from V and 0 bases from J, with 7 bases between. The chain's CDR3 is CASSLDSNTGELFF. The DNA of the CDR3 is TGTGCCAGCAGCCTGGACTCGAACACCGGGGAGCTGTTTTTT.

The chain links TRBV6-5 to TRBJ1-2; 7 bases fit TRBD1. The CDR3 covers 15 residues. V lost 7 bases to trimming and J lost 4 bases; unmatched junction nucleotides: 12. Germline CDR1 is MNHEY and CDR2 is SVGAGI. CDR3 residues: CASNLRTGNFYGYTF. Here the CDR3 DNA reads TGTGCCAGCAACCTCAGGACAGGAAACTTCTATGGCTACACCTTC.

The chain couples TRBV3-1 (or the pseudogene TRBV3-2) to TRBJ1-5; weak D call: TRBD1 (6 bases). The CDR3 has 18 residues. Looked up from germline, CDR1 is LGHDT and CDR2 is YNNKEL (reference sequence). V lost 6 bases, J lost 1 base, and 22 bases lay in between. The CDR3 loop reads CASSDSTSRTESNQPQHF. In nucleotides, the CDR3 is TGTGCCAGCAGTGATTCGACATCGAGGACAGAGAGCAATCAGCCCCAGCATTTT.

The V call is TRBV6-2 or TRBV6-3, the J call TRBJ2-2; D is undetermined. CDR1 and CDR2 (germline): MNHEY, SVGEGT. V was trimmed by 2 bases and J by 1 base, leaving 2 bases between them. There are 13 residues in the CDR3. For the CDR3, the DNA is TGTGCCAGCAGTTACCAGAACACCGGGGAGCTGTTTTTT. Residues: CASSYQNTGELFF.

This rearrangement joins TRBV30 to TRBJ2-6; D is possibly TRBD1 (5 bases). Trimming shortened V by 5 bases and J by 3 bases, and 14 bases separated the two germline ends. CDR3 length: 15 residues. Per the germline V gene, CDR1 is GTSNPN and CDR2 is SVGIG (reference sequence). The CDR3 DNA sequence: TGTGCCTGGTCCACAGGAGCCCTTGGGGCCAACGTCCTGACTTTC. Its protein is CAWSTGALGANVLTF. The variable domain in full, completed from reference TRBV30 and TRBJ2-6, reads SQTIHQWPATLVQPVGSPLSLECTVEGTSNPNLYWYRQAAGRGLQLLFYSVGIGQISSEVPQNLSASRPQDRQFILSSKKLLLSDSGFYLCAWSTGALGANVLTFGAGSRLTVL.

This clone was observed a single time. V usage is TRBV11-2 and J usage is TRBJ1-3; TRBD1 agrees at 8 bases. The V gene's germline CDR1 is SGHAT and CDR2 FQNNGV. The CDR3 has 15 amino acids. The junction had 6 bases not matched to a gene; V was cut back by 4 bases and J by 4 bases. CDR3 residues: CASSSTGGRGNTIYF. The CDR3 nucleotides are TGTGCCAGCAGCTCCACAGGGGGGAGAGGAAACACCATATATTTT.

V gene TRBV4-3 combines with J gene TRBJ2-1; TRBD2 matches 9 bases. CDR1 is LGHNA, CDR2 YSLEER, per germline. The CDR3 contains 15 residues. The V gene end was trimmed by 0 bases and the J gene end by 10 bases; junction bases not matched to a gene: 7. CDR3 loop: CASSQDSLAGREQFF. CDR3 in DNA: TGCGCCAGCAGCCAAGATAGTCTAGCGGGGAGAGAGCAGTTCTTC.

CDR3 nucleotide sequence: TGCAGCCACCCCAGGAGGCTGGGCTACACCTTC. Translating it yields CSHPRRLGYTF. This chain joins TRBV20-1 and TRBJ1-2; the D is unclear. Germline V gene data show CDR1 as DFQATT and CDR2 as SNEGSKA (reference sequence). This CDR3 is 11 amino acids long.

Written as DNA, the CDR3 is TGCGCCAGCTGTCCCTTGGCGGGAGGGCAGAATGAGCAGTTCTTC. Its protein product is CASCPLAGGQNEQFF. This chain connects TRBV5-1 to TRBJ2-1; 9 nucleotides match TRBD2. The CDR3 has 15 amino acids. Trimming removed 7 bases from V and 7 bases from J; junction bases left unmatched: 12. Germline assignment: CDR1 SGHRS and CDR2 YFSETQ. The full variable domain, completed using reference TRBV5-1 and TRBJ2-1, is KAGVTQTPRYLIKTRGQQVTLSCSPISGHRSVSWYQQTPGQGLQFLFEYFSETQRNKGNFPGRFSGRQFSNSRSEMNVSTLELGDSALYLCASCPLAGGQNEQFFGPGTRLTVL.

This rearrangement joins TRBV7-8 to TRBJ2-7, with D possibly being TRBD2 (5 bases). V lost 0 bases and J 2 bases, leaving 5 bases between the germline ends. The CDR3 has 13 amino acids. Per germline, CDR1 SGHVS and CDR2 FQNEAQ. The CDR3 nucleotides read TGTGCCAGCAGCTTAGCGGGAGCCTACGAGCAGTACTTC. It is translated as CASSLAGAYEQYF.

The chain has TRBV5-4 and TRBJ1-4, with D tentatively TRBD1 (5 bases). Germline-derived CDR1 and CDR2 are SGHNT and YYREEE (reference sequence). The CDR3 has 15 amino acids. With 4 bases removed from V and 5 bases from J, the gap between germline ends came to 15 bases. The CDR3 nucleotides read TGTGCCAGCAGCCTTGGTGGGGCAGGGAATGAAAAACTGTTTTTT. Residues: CASSLGGAGNEKLFF.

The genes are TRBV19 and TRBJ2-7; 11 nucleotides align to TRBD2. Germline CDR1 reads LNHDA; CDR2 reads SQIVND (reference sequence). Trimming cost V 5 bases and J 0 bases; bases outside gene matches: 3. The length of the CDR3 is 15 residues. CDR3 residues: CASSSTSGSSYEQYF. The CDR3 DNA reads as TGTGCCAGTAGTTCCACTAGCGGGAGCTCCTACGAGCAGTACTTC.

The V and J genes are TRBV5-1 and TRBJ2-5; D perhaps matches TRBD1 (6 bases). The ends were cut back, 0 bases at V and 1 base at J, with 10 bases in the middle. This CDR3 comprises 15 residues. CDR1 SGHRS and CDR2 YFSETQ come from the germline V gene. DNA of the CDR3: TGCGCCAGCAGCTTGGGGACAGACTCCCAAGAGACCCAGTACTTC. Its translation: CASSLGTDSQETQYF.

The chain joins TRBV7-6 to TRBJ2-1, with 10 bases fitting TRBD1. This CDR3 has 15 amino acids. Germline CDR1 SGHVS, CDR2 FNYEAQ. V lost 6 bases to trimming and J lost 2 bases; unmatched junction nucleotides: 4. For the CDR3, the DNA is TGTGCCAGCAGATCCGGGACAGGGGCCTACAATGAGCAGTTCTTC. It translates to CASRSGTGAYNEQFF.